This T cell receptor beta chain was captured by sequencing in a study of blood T cell repertoires in COVID-19. On the study more broadly: Some COVID-19 samples were acute and others convalescent; all came from the United States, Italy and Spain. The cDNA or gDNA used as material had been derived from T cells, B-cell-depleted T cells, or PBMCs.

This clone was detected only a few times. Per the study methods: Reference gene primer amplification in the assay estimated nucleated cell counts. Using immunoSEQ multiplex PCR, the repertoire was profiled, and TCRdb retains in-frame clones only, with some absent. V and J calls and clone size follow that table, whereas D and trimming were derived from the DNA. Of around 260,000 clones in the sample, around 90% were seen once. V lost 3 bases, J lost 7 bases, and 12 bases lay in between. CDR1 and CDR2 from the germline V gene are MGHRA and YSYEKL. The CDR3 runs to 13 residues. The clonotype comes from a human donor in a cohort sampled during active COVID-19. The chain couples TRBV4-1 to TRBJ1-1; D perhaps matches TRBD1 (6 bases). Sequences were obtained from peripheral blood. The CDR3 nucleotides are TGCGCCAGCAGCCACCTAGACAGGAGTGAAGCTTTCTTT. It codes for CASSHLDRSEAFF.